Listed below are T cell receptor beta chains from one sample, sequenced in a study of PD-L1 blockade in urothelial cancer. TCRdb's copy holds only in-frame clones and misses some; the assay was immunoSEQ multiplex PCR. The sample lists roughly 45,000 clones; roughly 91% were seen once. The sample consisted of PBMCs, taken around atezolizumab (anti-PD-L1) treatment. These receptors were collected from a woman aged 60-70 years with urothelial cancer. CDR3s include the opening cysteine and the closing phenylalanine or tryptophan. D genes are given only for firm matches.

V	D	J	DNA	CDR3
TRBV27	NA	TRBJ2-1	TGTGCCAGCAGTTCCGGACTGCACAATGAGCAGTTCTTC	CASSSGLHNEQFF
TRBV7-8	TRBD2	TRBJ2-3	TGTGCCAGCAGCTTATTAACTAGCGGGGGGGCTCTGGGTACAGATACGCAGTATTTT	CASSLLTSGGALGTDTQYF
TRBV5-6	TRBD2	TRBJ2-7	TGTGCCAGCAGCTCTAGCGGCCAGGGATACGAGCAGTACTTC	CASSSSGQGYEQYF
TRBV9	TRBD1	TRBJ1-2	TGTGCCAGCAGCTCAGGACAGGCCAGCGATGGCTACACCTTC	CASSSGQASDGYTF
TRBV6-1	TRBD1	TRBJ1-4	TGTGCCAGCAGTGAATACAGGGGTAGGAATGAAAAACTGTTTTTT	CASSEYRGRNEKLFF
TRBV23-1	NA	TRBJ2-6	TGCGCCAGCAGTCAATCAGACAGCTCTGGGGCCAACGTCCTGACTTTC	CASSQSDSSGANVLTF
TRBV13	TRBD1	TRBJ1-1	TGTGCCAGCAGCTTCGACAGGGGGCGAGACACTGAAGCTTTCTTT	CASSFDRGRDTEAFF
TRBV7-9	NA	TRBJ1-4	TGTGCCAGCAGCAGAAGACAGGAGATTAATGAAAAACTGTTTTTT	CASSRRQEINEKLFF
TRBV20-1	NA	TRBJ1-1	TGCAGTGCCGAACAGAACACTGAAGCTTTCTTT	CSAEQNTEAFF
TRBV6-4	NA	TRBJ1-5	TGTGCCAGCAGGAACAGGGTTGGGAATCAGCCCCAGCATTTT	CASRNRVGNQPQHF
TRBV7-9	NA	TRBJ2-1	TGTGCCAGCAGCTTAGGGTGGTACAGGTCGTGGGGTGAGCAGTTCTTC	CASSLGWYRSWGEQFF
TRBV13	NA	TRBJ2-5	TGTGCCAGCAGCTTAAGTACGGGGACCCAGTACTTC	CASSLSTGTQYF
TRBV4-3	NA	TRBJ2-7	TGCGCCAGCAGCCAAGAAACAGGGACCTCCTACGAGCAGTACTTC	CASSQETGTSYEQYF
TRBV19	TRBD2	TRBJ2-1	TGTGCCAGTACCCCGGGGGGGTACAATGAGCAGTTCTTC	CASTPGGYNEQFF
TRBV9	TRBD2	TRBJ2-3	TGTGCCAGCAGCTCAGGGACTAGCGGGGGCCAGAGCACAGATACGCAGTATTTT	CASSSGTSGGQSTDTQYF
TRBV11-2	NA	TRBJ2-7	TGTGCCAGCAGCTTTACCTGGGACACGGCTGACGAGCAGTACTTC	CASSFTWDTADEQYF
TRBV7-9	NA	TRBJ2-1	TGTGCCAGCAGCTTAGGGGGGAGGAATGAGCAGTTCTTC	CASSLGGRNEQFF